The 30 T cell receptor beta chains listed next were all sequenced from one sample in a study of cytomegalovirus exposure and HLA in healthy donors. Libraries were prepared by immunoSEQ multiplex PCR; TCRdb keeps only in-frame clonotypes and omits some of them. The top ten hold under 2% of the sample, which has about 110,000 clones, approximately 89% seen once. The specimen sequenced was PBMCs. The receptors originated from a woman aged 18 to 35 in good health and CMV-seronegative.

V gene TRBV28 combines with J gene TRBJ1-5; D not resolved. Germline V lookup: CDR1 MDHEN, CDR2 SYDVKM. The germline V and J ends were trimmed by 5 bases and 3 bases, with 23 bases remaining between them. The CDR3 covers 18 residues. Here the CDR3 reads CASSPSWQATRDNQPQHF. The DNA for the CDR3 is TGTGCCAGCAGTCCCTCCTGGCAGGCGACAAGAGACAATCAGCCCCAGCATTTT.

The V gene is TRBV28, the J gene TRBJ2-3; maybe TRBD2 (6 bases). This CDR3 spans 15 amino acids. Germline loops: CDR1 MDHEN, CDR2 SYDVKM. Trimming pared 4 bases from V and 1 base from J, leaving 12 bases between. DNA of the CDR3: TGTGCCAGCAGTTCGTCCGGGAGCGGCACAGATACGCAGTATTTT. It is translated as CASSSSGSGTDTQYF.

V gene TRBV4-1 combines with J gene TRBJ2-1, with TRBD1 matching over 10 bases. Germline-derived CDR1 and CDR2 are MGHRA and YSYEKL. V was clipped by 4 bases and J by 5 bases; unmatched bases: 8. This CDR3 region has 16 residues. DNA of the CDR3: TGCGCCAGCAGCCGACCCCGGGACAGGGGAGACAATGAGCAGTTCTTC. Translating gives CASSRPRDRGDNEQFF.

This rearrangement joins TRBV7-2 to TRBJ1-6, with D perhaps TRBD1 (5 bases). Between the trimmed V and J ends, which lost 0 bases and 6 bases, there was a span of 12 bases. The CDR3 is 16 residues long. CDR1 SGHTA and CDR2 FQGNSA come from the germline V gene. CDR3 nucleotides: TGTGCCAGCAGCTTAGCCTCCGGGACTCGTAATTCACCCCTCCACTTT. The encoded protein is CASSLASGTRNSPLHF.

V is TRBV7-9 and J is TRBJ2-7, with TRBD1 matching over 8 bases. Germline CDR1 is SEHNR and CDR2 is FQNEAQ (reference sequence). V lost 5 bases and J lost 3; bases outside the gene matches: 9. The CDR3 extends over 15 amino acids. For the CDR3, the DNA is TGTGCCAGCAGCCCGAGACAGGGGCCTTTCTACGAGCAGTACTTC. Its protein product is CASSPRQGPFYEQYF.

The chain recombines TRBV9 with TRBJ2-3; D unclear. Trimming left V 4 bases short and J 0 bases short, with 15 bases between. The CDR3 runs to 16 residues. Germline V gene data show CDR1 as SGDLS and CDR2 as YYNGEE. CDR3 bases: TGTGCCAGCAGCCCACCCGTAGCTGCTAGCACAGATACGCAGTATTTT. Translated, it gives CASSPPVAASTDTQYF. Full variable domain (outside the CDR3, taken from reference TRBV9 and TRBJ2-3): DSGVTQTPKHLITATGQRVTLRCSPRSGDLSVYWYQQSLDQGLQFLIQYYNGEERAKGNILERFSAQQFPDLHSELNLSSLELGDSALYFCASSPPVAASTDTQYFGPGTRLTVL.

The chain joins TRBV29-1 to TRBJ1-4; D perhaps matches TRBD1 (6 bases). V lost 6 bases, J lost 10 bases, and 12 bases lay in between. Germline CDR1 is SQVTM and CDR2 is ANQGSEA. This CDR3 is 11 amino acids long. CDR3 sequence: CSVGTTGKLFF. CDR3 in DNA: TGCAGCGTGGGGACAACTGGAAAACTGTTTTTT. Using reference TRBV29-1 and TRBJ1-4 for the parts outside the CDR3, the full variable domain is SAVISQKPSRDICQRGTSLTIQCQVDSQVTMMFWYRQQPGQSLTLIATANQGSEATYESGFVIDKFPISRPNLTFSTLTVSNMSPEDSSIYLCSVGTTGKLFFGSGTQLSVL.

The rearrangement uses TRBV4-3 and TRBJ2-1; 7 bases are shared with TRBD2. The germline gives CDR1 LGHNA, CDR2 YSLEER. The CDR3 totals 16 residues. V lost 1 base, J lost 2 bases, and 5 bases stayed unmatched. The CDR3: CASSQGTAGTYNEQFF. Here the CDR3 DNA reads TGCGCCAGCAGCCAAGGTACAGCGGGGACCTACAATGAGCAGTTCTTC.

The chain joins TRBV29-1 to TRBJ2-1, with TRBD1 identical over 9 bases. Losses at the gene ends were 7 bases for V and 4 bases for J; bases not matched to a gene: 11. The CDR3 contains 15 residues. Germline values: CDR1 SQVTM, CDR2 ANQGSEA. The CDR3 nucleotides are TGCAGCGCCGGATTGGGACAGGGATCATACAATGAGCAGTTCTTC. Translated, it gives CSAGLGQGSYNEQFF.

This chain uses TRBV11-2 with TRBJ2-5, with 7 bases matching TRBD1. The junction had 8 bases not matched to a gene; V was cut back by 2 bases and J by 5 bases. Looked up from germline, CDR1 is SGHAT and CDR2 is FQNNGV. The CDR3 contains 15 residues. The CDR3 nucleotides are TGTGCCAGCAGCTTATTAGGGGGCCTTCTGGAGACCCAGTACTTC. Residues: CASSLLGGLLETQYF.

The chain links TRBV18 to TRBJ2-3; no clear D. Germline CDR1 reads KGHSH; CDR2 reads LQKENI. The V gene lost 0 bases and the J gene lost 6 bases, with 4 bases spanning the gap. The CDR3 covers 12 residues. The CDR3 loop reads CASSPPLDTQYF. DNA of the CDR3: TGTGCCAGCTCACCACCCCTGGATACGCAGTATTTT.

A single count supports this clone. The rearrangement uses TRBV11-2 and TRBJ2-7; TRBD1 aligns across 8 bases. CDR1 and CDR2 (germline): SGHAT, FQNNGV. J gave up 0 bases and V 5 bases, and 6 bases lay outside the gene matches. The CDR3 runs to 15 residues. In nucleotides, the CDR3 is TGTGCCAGCAGCCCGGGACAGGCCAACTCCTACGAGCAGTACTTC. Translating it yields CASSPGQANSYEQYF.

This clone appeared a single time. V and J are TRBV6-1 and TRBJ2-7; D is perhaps TRBD2 (6 bases). Germline V gene data show CDR1 as MNHNS and CDR2 as SASEGT. V lost 7 bases and J lost 7, with 17 bases in between. The CDR3 runs to 13 residues. The CDR3 here is CASTGVVAGEQYF. CDR3 in DNA: TGTGCCAGCACGGGGGTGGTTGCGGGGGAGCAGTACTTC.

The V call is TRBV29-1, the J call TRBJ1-4, with unresolved D. CDR3 size: 14 residues. Germline values: CDR1 SQVTM, CDR2 ANQGSEA. Trimming shortened V by 6 bases and J by 7 bases, and 18 bases separated the two germline ends. CDR3 nucleotide sequence: TGCAGCGTGTCCTATGGTCAGAGGAGTGAAAAACTGTTTTTT. Amino acids: CSVSYGQRSEKLFF.

This sequence joins TRBV2 and TRBJ2-5, with TRBD1 identical over 7 bases. This CDR3 spans 18 amino acids. The ends lost 3 bases at V and 1 base at J; junction bases unmatched: 14. From germline, CDR1 is SNHLY and CDR2 FYNNEI. CDR3 sequence reads: CASSDPKDRAASQETQYF. DNA of the CDR3: TGTGCCAGCAGTGACCCAAAAGACAGGGCCGCTTCCCAAGAGACCCAGTACTTC.

The chain couples TRBV6-5 to TRBJ1-5; the D gene is possibly TRBD1 (6 bases). The length of the CDR3 is 14 residues. The ends were cut back, 6 bases at V and 5 bases at J, with 14 bases in the middle. CDR1 is MNHEY and CDR2 is SVGAGI in the germline V gene. The CDR3 coding sequence is TGTGCCAGCAGCCAATTGACAGGCGATCAGCCCCAGCATTTT. Translating it yields CASSQLTGDQPQHF.

The V and J genes are TRBV28 and TRBJ1-2; the D gene is possibly TRBD1 (5 bases). CDR3 length: 12 residues. CDR1 and CDR2 (germline): MDHEN, SYDVKM. V was pared by 8 bases and J by 4 bases, with 11 bases between. The CDR3 sequence: CASGAQAYGYTF. Written as DNA, the CDR3 is TGTGCCAGCGGAGCACAGGCCTATGGCTACACCTTC.

J is TRBJ2-5 and V is TRBV7-2; D gene uncertain. Trimming took off 5 bases at V and 2 bases at J, with 12 bases between the two ends. The CDR3 has 14 amino acids. Germline CDR1 SGHTA, CDR2 FQGNSA. CDR3 sequence: CASSPSSSQETQYF. The CDR3 coding sequence is TGTGCCAGCAGCCCATCTAGTTCACAAGAGACCCAGTACTTC.

This clone is a singleton in its sample. This rearrangement joins TRBV5-1 to TRBJ1-3; D gene unclear. In germline, CDR1 is SGHRS, CDR2 YFSETQ. There are 16 residues in the CDR3. Trimming removed 0 bases at V and 0 bases at J, with 10 bases between. Written as DNA, the CDR3 is TGCGCCAGCAGCTTGGGCGACACACGCTCTGGAAACACCATATATTTT. Translated, it gives CASSLGDTRSGNTIYF.

The chain couples TRBV29-1 to TRBJ1-4; 8 bases are a match to TRBD1. The CDR3 has 14 residues. Germline V lookup: CDR1 SQVTM, CDR2 ANQGSEA. Unmatched junction bases numbered 4, after V lost 1 base and J lost 6 bases. In DNA form, the CDR3 reads TGCAGCGTTGAAGCGGCAGGGGGCGATGAAAAACTGTTTTTT. It encodes CSVEAAGGDEKLFF.

This clone appeared a single time. J is TRBJ1-4 and V is TRBV4-1; D unresolved. Germline CDR1 is MGHRA and CDR2 is YSYEKL. The V end lost 2 bases, the J end lost 12 bases, and 10 bases lay between the germline ends. The CDR3 totals 12 residues. As DNA, the CDR3 is TGCGCCAGCAGCCAAACCCACGAGGAACTGTTTTTT. Translation: CASSQTHEELFF.

The V call is TRBV10-3, the J call TRBJ1-4, with a tentative D call TRBD1 (6 bases). Trimming stripped 10 bases from V and 6 bases from J, with 9 bases between. This CDR3 has 11 amino acids. The germline V gene encodes CDR1 ENHRY and CDR2 SYGVKD. CDR3 loop: CAKRQDEKLFF. Written as DNA, the CDR3 is TGTGCCAAGAGACAGGATGAAAAACTGTTTTTT.

The rearrangement joins TRBV7-9 to TRBJ2-7; D possibly corresponds to TRBD2 (6 bases). The germline gives CDR1 SEHNR, CDR2 FQNEAQ (reference sequence). The CDR3 covers 15 residues. Trimming stripped 2 bases from V and 1 base from J, with 12 bases between. The CDR3: CASSLSQGGSYEQYF. The CDR3, as DNA: TGTGCCAGCAGCTTAAGTCAGGGAGGTTCCTACGAGCAGTACTTC.

This sequence joins TRBV10-3 and TRBJ2-3, with D hard to call. The CDR3 has 13 residues. V shed 0 bases and J shed 5 bases, with 6 bases lying between them. Looked up from germline, CDR1 is ENHRY and CDR2 is SYGVKD. The CDR3: CAISESPRDTQYF. The CDR3 nucleotides read TGTGCCATCAGTGAGTCGCCCAGAGATACGCAGTATTTT.

The chain combines TRBV29-1 with TRBJ2-7; 10 bases agree with TRBD1. The germline V gene has CDR1 SQVTM and CDR2 ANQGSEA. V was pared by 5 bases and J by 4 bases, with 8 bases of the junction left unmatched. This CDR3 comprises 14 residues. The CDR3 bases are TGCAGCGTTCCAACCGGGACAGGGGTATACGAGCAGTACTTC. Amino acids: CSVPTGTGVYEQYF.

This clone was observed a handful of times. This sequence joins TRBV7-3 and TRBJ2-1; D uncertain. The CDR3 totals 14 residues. The ends were cut back, 0 bases at V and 5 bases at J, with 8 bases in the middle. Per the germline V gene, CDR1 is SGHTA and CDR2 is FQGTGA. The CDR3 DNA is TGTGCCAGCAGCTTAACGGGCGATCACAATGAGCAGTTCTTC. It yields the protein CASSLTGDHNEQFF. Full variable domain (rest looked up from reference TRBV7-3 and TRBJ2-1): GAGVSQTPSNKVTEKGKYVELRCDPISGHTALYWYRQSLGQGPEFLIYFQGTGAADDSGLPNDRFFAVRPEGSVSTLKIQRTERGDSAVYLCASSLTGDHNEQFFGPGTRLTVL.

The chain recombines TRBV7-3 with TRBJ2-7, with 12 bases matching TRBD2. V trimming: 5 bases; J trimming: 1 base; junction bases outside the gene matches: 6. This CDR3 comprises 16 residues. The germline gives CDR1 SGHTA, CDR2 FQGTGA. CDR3 nucleotide sequence: TGTGCCAGCAGCCATCCCCTAGCGGGAGGGTCCTACGAGCAGTACTTC. Protein product: CASSHPLAGGSYEQYF.

This chain links TRBV18 with TRBJ1-5, with 8 bases lining up with TRBD1. Germline CDR1 reads KGHSH; CDR2 reads LQKENI. The V and J ends lost 0 bases and 6 bases, in that order; junction bases with no gene match: 4. The CDR3 has 15 residues. The CDR3, as DNA: TGTGCCAGCTCACCACCGGACAGGGCAGGTCAGCCCCAGCATTTT. Protein product: CASSPPDRAGQPQHF.

The chain has TRBV9 and TRBJ2-3; maybe TRBD2 (6 bases). Germline V lookup: CDR1 SGDLS, CDR2 YYNGEE. The V end lost 9 bases, the J end lost 1 base, and 21 bases lay between the germline ends. This CDR3 has 16 amino acids. The CDR3, as DNA: TGTGCCACCGCAAGGGGAGGACTCGCCGGCACAGATACGCAGTATTTT. Its translation is CATARGGLAGTDTQYF.

The rearrangement joins TRBV6-7 to TRBJ2-1; TRBD2 matches at 11 bases. TRBV6-7 is placed among ORFs of uncertain function. There are 18 residues in the CDR3. V gave up 1 base and J gave up 6 bases; unmatched junction bases: 11. CDR3 protein: CASSYCSRLAGPCNEQFF. CDR3 bases: TGTGCCAGCAGTTACTGTTCGCGACTAGCGGGGCCGTGCAATGAGCAGTTCTTC.